There are a few counts of the clone carrying this T cell receptor beta chain. What it binds is unknown. This sample stems from a study of response to subunit inactivated influenza vaccine. Study-wide results and limits: With each seasonal influenza vaccination, the authors suggested, few new T cells are recruited.

The V end lost 6 bases, the J end lost 10 bases, and 16 bases lay between the germline ends. Looked up from germline, CDR1 is MNHNS and CDR2 is SASEGT. The CDR3 extends over 14 amino acids. Each CDR3 protein is one row after TCRdb ran MiXCR on the RT-PCR reads. The sample lists over 450,000 distinct CDR3 sequences; about an eighth were seen once. The input for sequencing was PBMCs from blood, taken about 40 days after vaccination. The V gene is TRBV6-1, the J gene TRBJ1-6; D is undetermined. This clonotype was obtained from a man in his forties or fifties who received an inactivated influenza vaccine. The CDR3 DNA follows: TGTGCCAGCAGCCCCGGACCCCTGGGCTCACCCCTCCACTTT. It encodes CASSPGPLGSPLHF.